These T cell receptor beta chains were read from a single sample in a study of T cell repertoires in cytomegalovirus infection. TCRdb re-analysed the reads in MiXCR, keeping a single row per CDR3 protein. The sample includes some 400,000 distinct CDR3 sequences, around a sixth of them seen just once. Material: PBMCs. Receptor source: a human donor in good health (CMV status not recorded). Some clones in this sample may be carry-over from other donors' samples. CDR3s include the opening cysteine and the closing phenylalanine or tryptophan. Fields, in order: V gene, clone size, J gene, D gene, CDR3 protein, CDR3 DNA. D genes are given only for firm matches. Size tells how often a clone was seen (once, few, many) or the class of an expanded clone, and some rows leave it out.

TRBV19	few	TRBJ1-5	TRBD1	CASSRGQGAYSNQPQHF	TGTGCCAGTAGTCGAGGACAGGGAGCGTATAGCAATCAGCCCCAGCATTTT
TRBV27	few	TRBJ1-4	NA	CASSPISRVGEKLFF	TGTGCCAGCAGTCCCATCAGCAGGGTTGGTGAAAAACTGTTTTTT
TRBV12-3/TRBV12-4	many	TRBJ2-1	NA	CASSSLAEQFF	TGTGCCAGCAGTTCCCTCGCTGAGCAGTTCTTC
TRBV7-2	NA	TRBJ2-3	TRBD2	CASSTGLVPDTQYF	TGTGCCAGCAGCACCGGACTAGTACCAGATACGCAGTATTTT
TRBV6-2/TRBV6-3	many	TRBJ2-7	NA	CASIKGRLVTGEQYF	TGTGCCAGCATCAAGGGGCGTCTGGTAACCGGCGAGCAGTACTTC
TRBV12-3/TRBV12-4	few	TRBJ1-4	NA	CASSSRYLQVATNEKLFF	TGTGCCAGCAGTTCTCGCTACTTACAGGTAGCAACTAATGAAAAACTGTTTTTT
TRBV6-2/TRBV6-3	few	TRBJ1-1	NA	CASSYSTREYTEAFF	TGTGCCAGCAGTTACTCGACGCGGGAGTACACTGAAGCTTTCTTT
TRBV7-6	few	TRBJ2-3	TRBD2	CASTRLAGGSDTQYF	TGTGCCAGCACCCGACTAGCGGGAGGGTCAGATACGCAGTATTTT
TRBV7-6	many	TRBJ2-1	TRBD2	CASSLEVTGLLNEQFF	TGTGCCAGCAGCTTAGAAGTGACGGGACTACTCAATGAGCAGTTCTTC
TRBV10-3	few	TRBJ2-1	TRBD2	CAITSGRANEQFF	TGTGCCATCACTAGCGGGAGGGCCAATGAGCAGTTCTTC
TRBV7-9	few	TRBJ2-7	TRBD2	CASSQLAGVAPNEQYF	TGTGCCAGCAGCCAACTAGCGGGGGTCGCTCCTAACGAGCAGTACTTC
TRBV29-1	few	TRBJ1-2	TRBD1	CSAGQGASGIYGYTF	TGCAGCGCCGGACAGGGGGCTTCGGGAATATATGGCTACACCTTC
TRBV5-6	NA	TRBJ2-3	TRBD2	CASSPIGLAGPSTDTQYF	TGTGCCAGCAGCCCCATCGGACTAGCGGGGCCCAGCACAGATACGCAGTATTTT
TRBV7-9	NA	TRBJ2-3	TRBD2	CASSRGEDGTDTQYF	TGTGCCAGCAGCCGGGGGGAGGATGGCACAGATACGCAGTATTTT
TRBV7-2	many	TRBJ2-7	NA	CASSPPYEQYF	TGTGCCAGCAGCCCCCCCTACGAGCAGTACTTC
TRBV2	NA	TRBJ2-7	TRBD2	CASSYRRGGAQNEQYF	TGTGCCAGCAGCTACCGACGGGGGGGGGCCCAGAACGAGCAGTACTTC
TRBV11-2	NA	TRBJ1-6	NA	CASSLSGWLDSPLHF	TGTGCCAGCAGCTTATCTGGGTGGCTAGATTCACCCCTCCACTTT
TRBV7-2	few	TRBJ2-1	TRBD2	CASSSSSGIYNEQFF	TGTGCCAGCAGCTCCTCTAGCGGGATCTACAATGAGCAGTTCTTC
TRBV19	NA	TRBJ2-1	NA	CASSTGTNEQFF	TGTGCCAGTAGTACCGGGACGAATGAGCAGTTCTTC
TRBV9	few	TRBJ2-7	NA	CASSVGWTAYEQYF	TGTGCCAGCAGCGTAGGTTGGACGGCCTACGAGCAGTACTTC
TRBV7-2	many	TRBJ1-2	TRBD1	CASSSPYRDRGAYGYTF	TGTGCCAGCAGCTCCCCCTACCGGGACAGGGGGGCCTATGGCTACACCTTC
TRBV11-2	many	TRBJ2-7	NA	CASSFQDTTYEQYF	TGTGCCAGCAGCTTCCAAGACACTACCTACGAGCAGTACTTC
TRBV7-8	many	TRBJ2-7	TRBD2	CASSLRPLAGVYEQYF	TGTGCCAGCAGCTTACGTCCGCTAGCGGGAGTTTACGAGCAGTACTTC
TRBV19	NA	TRBJ1-6	TRBD1	CASSMDRDSPLHF	TGTGCCAGTAGTATGGACAGGGACTCACCCCTCCACTTT